The rows below give T cell receptor beta chains drawn from one sample of a study of blood T cells in healthy people across ages. TCRdb used MiXCR to reprocess the 5' RACE reads, holding one entry per CDR3 protein. The sample consists of approximately 800,000 distinct CDR3 sequences, 20% to 25% of them appearing once. This sample was also put to use in a study of T cells of mothers and their children.

Sample: blood. All receptors derive from a boy aged 5-17 years in good health. Both conserved end residues are part of each CDR3. The D gene is left open where the match is weak. Where a row states a size, it is once, few, many or the class of an expanded clone; other rows omit it.

d_gene: TRBD1; j_gene: TRBJ1-5; v_gene: TRBV28; abundance: -; CDR3nt: TGTGCCAGCAGTTTAGGGGACAGGGCCGCTTATAGCAATCAGCCCCAGCATTTT; CDR3aa: CASSLGDRAAYSNQPQHF
d_gene: -; j_gene: TRBJ1-5; v_gene: TRBV4-1; abundance: few; CDR3nt: TGCGCCAGCAGCCAAGCAGGGGCCATCCATCAGCCCCAGCATTTT; CDR3aa: CASSQAGAIHQPQHF
d_gene: -; j_gene: TRBJ2-7; v_gene: TRBV12-3/TRBV12-4; abundance: many; CDR3nt: TGTGCCAGCAGTTCAGGGGATACCTACGAGCAGTACTTC; CDR3aa: CASSSGDTYEQYF
d_gene: -; j_gene: TRBJ2-1; v_gene: TRBV11-2; abundance: few; CDR3nt: TGTGCCAGCAGCTTAGCCGGGTACAATGGGCAGTTCTTC; CDR3aa: CASSLAGYNGQFF
d_gene: -; j_gene: TRBJ2-1; v_gene: TRBV24-1; abundance: few; CDR3nt: TGTGCCACCAGTGATTTAGGGGGGGCGAGATCCTACAATGAGCAGTTCTTC; CDR3aa: CATSDLGGARSYNEQFF
d_gene: TRBD2; j_gene: TRBJ2-3; v_gene: TRBV20-1; abundance: -; CDR3nt: TGCAGTGCTAGAGGTTGGGGACTAGCGGGAGGGAGCACAGATACGCAGTATTTT; CDR3aa: CSARGWGLAGGSTDTQYF
d_gene: -; j_gene: TRBJ2-4; v_gene: TRBV6-1; abundance: -; CDR3nt: TGTGCCAGCAGATCCAGGGGTTTACTAGACATTCAGTACTTC; CDR3aa: CASRSRGLLDIQYF
d_gene: -; j_gene: TRBJ2-7; v_gene: TRBV20-1; abundance: few; CDR3nt: TGCAGTGCTAGAGATTGGCAGGGAAGCTACGAGCAGTACTTC; CDR3aa: CSARDWQGSYEQYF
d_gene: TRBD2; j_gene: TRBJ2-7; v_gene: TRBV7-2; abundance: few; CDR3nt: TGTGCCAGCAGCTCCCGTGGGGGGGGTGCCTACGAGCAGTACTTC; CDR3aa: CASSSRGGGAYEQYF
d_gene: -; j_gene: TRBJ2-3; v_gene: TRBV12-3/TRBV12-4; abundance: -; CDR3nt: TGTGCCAGCAGTCGGGACGGAACTAGCACAGATACGCAGTATTTT; CDR3aa: CASSRDGTSTDTQYF
d_gene: -; j_gene: TRBJ2-1; v_gene: TRBV18; abundance: -; CDR3nt: TGTGCCAGCTCGCAATCGCAACCGGGAGCGGCCCTTTATGAGCAGTTCTTC; CDR3aa: CASSQSQPGAALYEQFF
d_gene: -; j_gene: TRBJ2-7; v_gene: TRBV7-9; abundance: few; CDR3nt: TGTGCCAGCAGCCCCGGGACCCAGCCCTACGAGCAGTACTTC; CDR3aa: CASSPGTQPYEQYF
d_gene: -; j_gene: TRBJ1-1; v_gene: TRBV19; abundance: -; CDR3nt: TGTGCCAGTAGTACCTACAGGGACACTGAAGCTTTCTTT; CDR3aa: CASSTYRDTEAFF
d_gene: -; j_gene: TRBJ2-5; v_gene: TRBV7-2; abundance: -; CDR3nt: TGTGCCAGCAGCCTTAGGCCAGAGAATTTCCAAGAGACCCAGTACTTC; CDR3aa: CASSLRPENFQETQYF
d_gene: -; j_gene: TRBJ2-5; v_gene: TRBV11-2; abundance: few; CDR3nt: TGTGCCAGCAGCATAGGGCCAGGGGGGGTAGAGACCCAGTACTTC; CDR3aa: CASSIGPGGVETQYF
d_gene: TRBD1; j_gene: TRBJ2-5; v_gene: TRBV5-1; abundance: -; CDR3nt: TGCGCCAGCAGCTTGCAGGGGGTAGTAGAGACCCAGTACTTC; CDR3aa: CASSLQGVVETQYF
d_gene: -; j_gene: TRBJ1-2; v_gene: TRBV29-1; abundance: few; CDR3nt: TGCAGCGTTGTCAGGGTTGACTATGGCTACACCTTC; CDR3aa: CSVVRVDYGYTF
d_gene: TRBD2; j_gene: TRBJ2-1; v_gene: TRBV4-3; abundance: -; CDR3nt: TGCGCCAGCAGCCAAGATCTTCCGGGAGGGCCCGACAATGAGCAGTTCTTC; CDR3aa: CASSQDLPGGPDNEQFF
d_gene: -; j_gene: TRBJ2-5; v_gene: TRBV7-8; abundance: -; CDR3nt: TGTGCCAGCAGCCCCACCGGGCCACGGGGGACCCAGTACTTC; CDR3aa: CASSPTGPRGTQYF
d_gene: -; j_gene: TRBJ2-3; v_gene: TRBV7-3; abundance: -; CDR3nt: TGTGCCAGCAGCTCAGGACTGCACACAGATACGCAGTATTTT; CDR3aa: CASSSGLHTDTQYF
d_gene: TRBD1; j_gene: TRBJ1-1; v_gene: TRBV28; abundance: few; CDR3nt: TGTGCCAGCAGTCCAATTCTTGGGACAGGGTTGAACACTGAAGCTTTCTTT; CDR3aa: CASSPILGTGLNTEAFF
d_gene: -; j_gene: TRBJ2-3; v_gene: TRBV20-1; abundance: -; CDR3nt: TGCAGTGGTGGACCAGGAGGGAACACAGATACGCAGTATTTT; CDR3aa: CSGGPGGNTDTQYF
d_gene: -; j_gene: TRBJ1-2; v_gene: TRBV27; abundance: -; CDR3nt: TGTGCCAGCAGTTCCCAAGGGGGAAACTATGGCTACACCTTC; CDR3aa: CASSSQGGNYGYTF
d_gene: TRBD1; j_gene: TRBJ1-2; v_gene: TRBV9; abundance: few; CDR3nt: TGTGCCAGCAGCTCCGGGACAGGGGGCGGCTATGGCTACACCTTC; CDR3aa: CASSSGTGGGYGYTF
d_gene: TRBD1; j_gene: TRBJ2-7; v_gene: TRBV27; abundance: once; CDR3nt: TGTGCCAGCAGTTTAAAGGGACAGCAGTACGAGCAGTACTTC; CDR3aa: CASSLKGQQYEQYF
d_gene: -; j_gene: TRBJ2-7; v_gene: TRBV6-2/TRBV6-3; abundance: -; CDR3nt: TGTGCCACCACCGGGACGGCTACCTACGAGCAGTACTTC; CDR3aa: CATTGTATYEQYF
d_gene: -; j_gene: TRBJ2-3; v_gene: TRBV25-1; abundance: -; CDR3nt: TGTGCCAGCAGTGATTCTCATTTAGGACCAGACATCGCAACAGATACGCAGTATTTT; CDR3aa: CASSDSHLGPDIATDTQYF
d_gene: -; j_gene: TRBJ2-4; v_gene: TRBV6-5; abundance: -; CDR3nt: TGTGCCAGCAGTTATGTTGGGATGTCGGCCAAAAACATTCAGTACTTC; CDR3aa: CASSYVGMSAKNIQYF
d_gene: -; j_gene: TRBJ2-1; v_gene: TRBV2; abundance: few; CDR3nt: TGTGCCAGCAGAACAACGGCCGGTTACAATGAGCAGTTCTTC; CDR3aa: CASRTTAGYNEQFF
d_gene: -; j_gene: TRBJ2-5; v_gene: TRBV5-5; abundance: few; CDR3nt: TGTGCCAGCAGCTTGTGGCTCGGACAAGAGACCCAGTACTTC; CDR3aa: CASSLWLGQETQYF
d_gene: -; j_gene: TRBJ2-1; v_gene: TRBV20-1; abundance: few; CDR3nt: TGCAGTGCCCTCCAACAGGGCGAGTGGGTGGGTGAGCAGTCCTTC; CDR3aa: CSALQQGEWVGEQSF
d_gene: -; j_gene: TRBJ2-7; v_gene: TRBV20-1; abundance: -; CDR3nt: TGCAGTGCGACTAGAGCCCTAGAGAGGGAGGAACCCCATCTCTCCGAGCAGTACTTC; CDR3aa: CSATRALEREEPHLSEQYF
d_gene: -; j_gene: TRBJ2-7; v_gene: TRBV28; abundance: -; CDR3nt: TGTGCCAGCAGTTTAGATAGTGCAGGGTCCTACGAGCAGTACTTC; CDR3aa: CASSLDSAGSYEQYF
d_gene: -; j_gene: TRBJ1-6; v_gene: TRBV18; abundance: -; CDR3nt: TGTGCCAGCTCACCAATGACGGCAGATAATTCACCCCTCCACTTT; CDR3aa: CASSPMTADNSPLHF
d_gene: TRBD1; j_gene: TRBJ2-3; v_gene: TRBV12-3/TRBV12-4; abundance: few; CDR3nt: TGTGCCAGCCAGTGGACAGGTTACACAGATACGCAGTATTTT; CDR3aa: CASQWTGYTDTQYF
d_gene: -; j_gene: TRBJ2-3; v_gene: TRBV20-1; abundance: -; CDR3nt: TGCGGTGCTAGAGATCGGAGGTTGAGGTGGAACCCCAATCAAGTGGGAAACACAGATACGCAGTATTTT; CDR3aa: CGARDRRLRWNPNQVGNTDTQYF
d_gene: TRBD2; j_gene: TRBJ2-4; v_gene: TRBV29-1; abundance: -; CDR3nt: TGCAGCGCCCAACCTAGCGGGAAGGGAAACATTCAGTACTTC; CDR3aa: CSAQPSGKGNIQYF
d_gene: -; j_gene: TRBJ2-1; v_gene: TRBV5-1; abundance: -; CDR3nt: TGCACCAGCAGCAACTACAATGAGCAGTTCTTC; CDR3aa: CTSSNYNEQFF
d_gene: TRBD1; j_gene: TRBJ1-6; v_gene: TRBV20-1; abundance: few; CDR3nt: TGCAGTGCTAGTGGACAGGGGACGCGGCAGTCACCCCTCCACTTT; CDR3aa: CSASGQGTRQSPLHF
d_gene: -; j_gene: TRBJ2-2; v_gene: TRBV6-2/TRBV6-3; abundance: -; CDR3nt: TGTGCCAGCAGCCGCCGGGAGATAGCAGTTGGGGCGGAGCTGTTTTTT; CDR3aa: CASSRREIAVGAELFF
d_gene: -; j_gene: TRBJ1-1; v_gene: TRBV5-6; abundance: few; CDR3nt: TGTGCCAGCAGCTTGTGGAGGGAGGTATGGACTGAAGCTTTCTTT; CDR3aa: CASSLWREVWTEAFF
d_gene: -; j_gene: TRBJ2-7; v_gene: TRBV7-2; abundance: -; CDR3nt: TGTGCCAGCAGCTCCGGGTCCGATTCCTCCTACGAGCAGTACTTC; CDR3aa: CASSSGSDSSYEQYF
d_gene: -; j_gene: TRBJ2-5; v_gene: TRBV7-2; abundance: -; CDR3nt: TGTGTCAGCAGCTTAGTCGGTAGCTCGGGGCCGAGTTCAAAGACCCAGTACTTC; CDR3aa: CVSSLVGSSGPSSKTQYF
d_gene: -; j_gene: TRBJ2-7; v_gene: TRBV5-1; abundance: few; CDR3nt: TGCGCCAGCAGCTTAGGTGTACAGGGCCCTTACGAGCAGTACTTC; CDR3aa: CASSLGVQGPYEQYF
d_gene: -; j_gene: TRBJ1-2; v_gene: TRBV29-1; abundance: few; CDR3nt: TGCAGCGTTGTAGAGGGATCCTATGGCTACACCTTC; CDR3aa: CSVVEGSYGYTF
d_gene: -; j_gene: TRBJ2-5; v_gene: TRBV28; abundance: many; CDR3nt: TGTGCCAGCAGCCTCTCGGGGAGGGAGACCCAGTACTTC; CDR3aa: CASSLSGRETQYF
d_gene: TRBD1; j_gene: TRBJ2-5; v_gene: TRBV5-1; abundance: -; CDR3nt: TGCGCCAGCAGCTCAGGGGACAGAAAAATGGGAGAGACCCAGTACTTC; CDR3aa: CASSSGDRKMGETQYF
d_gene: -; j_gene: TRBJ2-1; v_gene: TRBV7-9; abundance: -; CDR3nt: TGTGCCAGCAGCTTAGACCAACTGTCTGAGCAGTTCTTC; CDR3aa: CASSLDQLSEQFF
d_gene: TRBD2; j_gene: TRBJ2-1; v_gene: TRBV28; abundance: -; CDR3nt: TGTGCCAGCAAAGGCGGGGGGTACAATGAGCAGTTCTTC; CDR3aa: CASKGGGYNEQFF
d_gene: TRBD1; j_gene: TRBJ2-7; v_gene: TRBV4-3; abundance: many; CDR3nt: TGTGCCAGCAGTCAGGACAGGGCCTACGAGCAGTACTTC; CDR3aa: CASSQDRAYEQYF
d_gene: TRBD1; j_gene: TRBJ2-4; v_gene: TRBV7-2; abundance: -; CDR3nt: TGTGCCAGCAGCTTACAGACAGGGAACAAAAACATTCAGTACTTC; CDR3aa: CASSLQTGNKNIQYF
d_gene: TRBD2; j_gene: TRBJ2-1; v_gene: TRBV12-3/TRBV12-4; abundance: few; CDR3nt: TGTGCCAGCACAGGACTAGCGGGGTACAATGAGCAGTTCTTC; CDR3aa: CASTGLAGYNEQFF
d_gene: -; j_gene: TRBJ2-1; v_gene: TRBV5-1; abundance: few; CDR3nt: TGCGCCAGCAGCTTGGCCCGGACGCACAATGAGCAGTTCTTC; CDR3aa: CASSLARTHNEQFF
d_gene: -; j_gene: TRBJ2-1; v_gene: TRBV7-3; abundance: few; CDR3nt: TGTGCCAGCAGCTTAGGTTCCTCAACCTACAATGAGCAGTTCTTC; CDR3aa: CASSLGSSTYNEQFF
d_gene: -; j_gene: TRBJ1-6; v_gene: TRBV20-1; abundance: few; CDR3nt: TGCAGTGCTAGAGATACCATCTATAATTCACCCCTCCACTTT; CDR3aa: CSARDTIYNSPLHF